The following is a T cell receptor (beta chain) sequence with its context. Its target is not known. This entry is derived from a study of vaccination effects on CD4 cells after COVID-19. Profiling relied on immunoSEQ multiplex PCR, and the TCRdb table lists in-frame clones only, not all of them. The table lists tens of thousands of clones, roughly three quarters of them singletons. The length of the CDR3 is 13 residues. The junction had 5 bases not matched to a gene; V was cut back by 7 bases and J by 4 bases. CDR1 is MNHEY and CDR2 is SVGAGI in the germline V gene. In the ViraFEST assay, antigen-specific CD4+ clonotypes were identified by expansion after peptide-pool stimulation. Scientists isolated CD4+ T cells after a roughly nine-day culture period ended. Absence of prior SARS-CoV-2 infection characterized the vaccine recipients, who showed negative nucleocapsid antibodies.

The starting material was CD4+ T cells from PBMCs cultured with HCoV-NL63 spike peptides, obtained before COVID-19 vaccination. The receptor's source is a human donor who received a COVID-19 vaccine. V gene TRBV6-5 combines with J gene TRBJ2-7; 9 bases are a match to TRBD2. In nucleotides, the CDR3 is TGTGCCAGCATAAGAGCGGGGGGATACGAGCAGTACTTC. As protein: CASIRAGGYEQYF.